This T cell receptor (beta chain) was sequenced in a study of shared clonotypes between healthy human individuals. Overall study results and limits: Blood was the sole source, and tissue repertoires probably differ. In having few donors, the study represented limited genetic and exposure-history diversity.

With regard to this clone: Antigen unknown.

V lost 1 base to trimming and J lost 7 bases; unmatched junction nucleotides: 11. Germline-derived CDR1 and CDR2 are SGHTA and FQGNSA. CDR3 length equals 16 residues. Only in-frame clones appear in the TCRdb table, and some are missing; sequencing was by immunoSEQ multiplex PCR. The data contain some 900,000 clones, over 75% of them seen just once; the ten biggest clones take up over 1.3%. The rearrangement uses TRBV7-2 and TRBJ1-2; 8 positions match TRBD1. Material: memory CD4+ T cells sorted from blood. As for subset: CD45RA-negative fraction. The TCR was taken from a man between 18 and 29 years old in good health. Here the CDR3 reads CASSLGGQGTSGGYTF. The CDR3 DNA reads TGTGCCAGCAGCTTAGGAGGACAGGGTACTTCGGGTGGCTACACCTTC.